The source of this T cell receptor beta chain is a study of cytomegalovirus exposure and HLA in healthy donors. Across the whole study: The 100 to 150 validation repertoires matched the roughly 630 first-cohort repertoires in platform, a later analysis reported.

The validation cohort, a group of some 120 subjects, included the donors and was separate from the approximately 700-subject first cohort. The protocol was immunoSEQ multiplex PCR, while the TCRdb copy is restricted to in-frame clones and leaves out a portion. The table lists 90,000 or so clones, around 85% of them singletons. V lost 1 base, J lost 4 bases, and 13 bases lay in between. Germline values: CDR1 SGHTA, CDR2 FQGNSA. The CDR3 runs to 16 residues. This sequence joins TRBV7-2 and TRBJ2-2; D is undetermined. The TCR was taken from a man aged 18 to 29 in good health and CMV-seropositive. What was sequenced was PBMCs. The CDR3 loop reads CASSLGQDPLTGELFF. In DNA form, the CDR3 reads TGTGCCAGCAGCTTAGGGCAGGATCCTCTCACCGGGGAGCTGTTTTTT. The full variable domain, its missing parts supplied by reference TRBV7-2 and TRBJ2-2, is GAGVSQSPSNKVTEKGKDVELRCDPISGHTALYWYRQSLGQGLEFLIYFQGNSAPDKSGLPSDRFSAERTGGSVSTLTIQRTQQEDSAVYLCASSLGQDPLTGELFFGEGSRLTVL.